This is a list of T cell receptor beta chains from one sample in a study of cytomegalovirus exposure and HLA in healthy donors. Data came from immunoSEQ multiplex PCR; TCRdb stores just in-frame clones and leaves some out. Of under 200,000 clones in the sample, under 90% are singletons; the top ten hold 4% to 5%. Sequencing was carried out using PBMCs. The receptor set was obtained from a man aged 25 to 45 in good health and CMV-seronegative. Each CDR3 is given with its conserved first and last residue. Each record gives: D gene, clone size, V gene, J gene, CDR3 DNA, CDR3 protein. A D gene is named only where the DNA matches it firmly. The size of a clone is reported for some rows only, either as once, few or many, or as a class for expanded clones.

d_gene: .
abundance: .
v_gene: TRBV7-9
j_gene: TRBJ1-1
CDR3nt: TGTGCCAGCAGCTTGGTACTCAGGGCCCAGGGCGCTGAAGCTTTCTTT
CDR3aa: CASSLVLRAQGAEAFF

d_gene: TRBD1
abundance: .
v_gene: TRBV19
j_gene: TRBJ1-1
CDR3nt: TGTGCCAGTAGTAGACAGGGACGAAGGGGGACTGAAGCTTTCTTT
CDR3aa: CASSRQGRRGTEAFF

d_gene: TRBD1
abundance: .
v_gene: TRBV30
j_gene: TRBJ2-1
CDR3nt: TGTGCCTGGAGCCCCGGGACAGCCTACAATGAGCAGTTCTTC
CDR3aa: CAWSPGTAYNEQFF

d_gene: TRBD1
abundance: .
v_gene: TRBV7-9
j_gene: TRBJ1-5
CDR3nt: TGTGCCAGCAGCCCTTATGGGACAGGGCTCAATCAGCCCCAGCATTTT
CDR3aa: CASSPYGTGLNQPQHF

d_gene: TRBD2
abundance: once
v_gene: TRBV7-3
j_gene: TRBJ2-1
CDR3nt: TGTGCCAGCAGCTTAGGAAGTAGCGGGGAGGCGTATGAGCAGTTCTTC
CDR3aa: CASSLGSSGEAYEQFF

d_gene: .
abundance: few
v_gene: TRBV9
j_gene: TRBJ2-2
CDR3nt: TGTGCCAGCAGCGTAGAGTGGGCCTTGAACACCGGGGAGCTGTTTTTT
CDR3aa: CASSVEWALNTGELFF

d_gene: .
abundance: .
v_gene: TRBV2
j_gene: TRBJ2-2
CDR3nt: TGTGCCAGCAACACCAACACCGGGGAGCTGTTTTTT
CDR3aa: CASNTNTGELFF

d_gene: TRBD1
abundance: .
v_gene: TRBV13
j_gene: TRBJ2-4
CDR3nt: TGTGCCAGCAGCCTCAGGACAGGGGGCTACATTCAGTACTTC
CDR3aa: CASSLRTGGYIQYF

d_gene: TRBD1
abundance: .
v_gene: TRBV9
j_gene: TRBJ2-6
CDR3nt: TGTGCCAGCAGCGACAGGGGGCCATCCTTGATGGCTGGGGCCAACGTCCTGACTTTC
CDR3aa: CASSDRGPSLMAGANVLTF

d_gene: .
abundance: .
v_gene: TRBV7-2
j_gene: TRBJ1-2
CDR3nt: TGTGCCAGCAGCTTGGGGGGGGAAGGCTACACCTTC
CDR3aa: CASSLGGEGYTF

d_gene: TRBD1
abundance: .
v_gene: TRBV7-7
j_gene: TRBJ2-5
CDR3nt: TGTGCCAGCAGCCCCGGGACAGGGAACCAAGAGACCCAGTACTTC
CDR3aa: CASSPGTGNQETQYF

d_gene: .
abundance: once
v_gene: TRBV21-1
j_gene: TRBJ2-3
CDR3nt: TGTGCCAGCAGCAAAAAACAGGGGGTCCGAGATACGCAGTATTTT
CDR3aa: CASSKKQGVRDTQYF

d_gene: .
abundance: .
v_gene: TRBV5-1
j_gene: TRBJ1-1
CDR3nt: TGCGCCAGCAGCTTGGCCCGGGAGAACACTGAAGCTTTCTTT
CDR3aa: CASSLARENTEAFF

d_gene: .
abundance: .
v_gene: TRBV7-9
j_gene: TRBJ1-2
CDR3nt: TGTGCCAGCAGCTCACAGGGCCACTATGGCTACACCTTC
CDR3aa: CASSSQGHYGYTF

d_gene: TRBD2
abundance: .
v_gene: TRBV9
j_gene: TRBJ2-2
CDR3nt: TGTGCCAGCAGCGCCAACCTGGGACTAGCGGCGAACACCGGGGAGCTGTTTTTT
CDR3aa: CASSANLGLAANTGELFF

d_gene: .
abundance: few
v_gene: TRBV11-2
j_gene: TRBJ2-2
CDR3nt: TGTGCCAGCAGCCCCAGTTGGGAGCTGTTTTTT
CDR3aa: CASSPSWELFF

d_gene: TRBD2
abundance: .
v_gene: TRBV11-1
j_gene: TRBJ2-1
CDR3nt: TGTGCCAGCAGCCTTTTAGCGGGGGACGTTGAGCAGTTCTTC
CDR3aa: CASSLLAGDVEQFF

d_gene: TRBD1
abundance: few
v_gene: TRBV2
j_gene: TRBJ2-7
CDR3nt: TGTGCCAGCAGAGCAGGACAGGGGATCTTCTACGAGCAGTACTTC
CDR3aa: CASRAGQGIFYEQYF

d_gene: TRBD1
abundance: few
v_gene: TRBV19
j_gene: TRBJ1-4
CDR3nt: TGTGCCAGTAGTACCGACACAGGGGATCAAGGTGAAAAACTGTTTTTT
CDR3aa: CASSTDTGDQGEKLFF

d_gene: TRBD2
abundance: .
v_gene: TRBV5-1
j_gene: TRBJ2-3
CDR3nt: TGCGCCAGCACGGAGGGAGGGCCCGCAGATACGCAGTATTTT
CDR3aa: CASTEGGPADTQYF

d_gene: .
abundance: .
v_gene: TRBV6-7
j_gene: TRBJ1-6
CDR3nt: TGTGCCAGCAGTTACGCAAGCACCACAGGGCCTAATTCACCCCTCCACTTT
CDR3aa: CASSYASTTGPNSPLHF

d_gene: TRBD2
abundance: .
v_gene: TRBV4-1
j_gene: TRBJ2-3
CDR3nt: TGCGCCAGCAGCCAAGGAAGCGGGAGGTCCACAGATACGCAGTATTTT
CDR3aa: CASSQGSGRSTDTQYF

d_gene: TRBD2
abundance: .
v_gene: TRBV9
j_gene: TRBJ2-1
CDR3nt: TGTGCCAGCAGCGTAGCAATAGCGGGGGGGCCGGATGAGCAGTTCTTC
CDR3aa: CASSVAIAGGPDEQFF

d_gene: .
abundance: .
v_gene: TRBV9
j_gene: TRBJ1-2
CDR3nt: TGTGCCAGCAGCGTAGGACAGTTCTATGGCTACACCTTC
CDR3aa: CASSVGQFYGYTF

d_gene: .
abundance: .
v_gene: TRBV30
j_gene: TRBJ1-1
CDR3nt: TGTGCCTGGAGTGTATTCGAGTGGGCCACTGAAGCTTTCTTT
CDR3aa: CAWSVFEWATEAFF

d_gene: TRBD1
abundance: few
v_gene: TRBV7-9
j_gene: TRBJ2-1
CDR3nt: TGTGCCAGCAGCTTAAGGGACAGAGCCTACAATGAGCAGTTCTTC
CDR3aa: CASSLRDRAYNEQFF

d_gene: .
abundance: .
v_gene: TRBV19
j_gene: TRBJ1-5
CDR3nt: TGTGCCAGTAGTCCCCGTATAGAGCAGCCCCAGCATTTT
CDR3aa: CASSPRIEQPQHF

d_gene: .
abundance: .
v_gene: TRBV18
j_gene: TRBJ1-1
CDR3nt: TGTGCCAGCTCACCCTTGGCAGGATCGATGAACACTGAAGCTTTCTTT
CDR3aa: CASSPLAGSMNTEAFF

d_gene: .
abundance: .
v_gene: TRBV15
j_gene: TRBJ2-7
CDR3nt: TGTGCCACCAGCAGAAGTTACGAGCGGACCCCCTACGAGCAGTACTTC
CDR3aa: CATSRSYERTPYEQYF

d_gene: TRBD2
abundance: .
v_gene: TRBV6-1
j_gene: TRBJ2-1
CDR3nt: TGTGCCAGCACCAAGCGGGAGGGCGGTGAGCAGTTCTTC
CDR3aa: CASTKREGGEQFF

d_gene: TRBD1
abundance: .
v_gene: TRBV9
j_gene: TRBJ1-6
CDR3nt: TGTGCCAGCAGCGCACAGGGGCCGGATAATTCACCCCTCCACTTT
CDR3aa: CASSAQGPDNSPLHF

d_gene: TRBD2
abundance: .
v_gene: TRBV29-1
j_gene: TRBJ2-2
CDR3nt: TGCAGTGCGGGACTAGCGGGAGAGGGGGAGCTGTTTTTT
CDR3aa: CSAGLAGEGELFF

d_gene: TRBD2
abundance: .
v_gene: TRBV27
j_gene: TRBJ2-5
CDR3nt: TGTGCCAGCAGGCCCGGGTGGCTAGCGGGTTCTGAGACCCAGTACTTC
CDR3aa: CASRPGWLAGSETQYF

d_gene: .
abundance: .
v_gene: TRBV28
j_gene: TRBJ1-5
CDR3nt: TGTGCCAGCAGTCCGGGACACCTCGGGCATCAGCCCCAGCATTTT
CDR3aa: CASSPGHLGHQPQHF

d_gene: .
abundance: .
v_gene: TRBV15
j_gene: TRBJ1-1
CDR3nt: TGTGCCACCAGCACTAGACGTTTCGGCACTGAAGCTTTCTTT
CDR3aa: CATSTRRFGTEAFF

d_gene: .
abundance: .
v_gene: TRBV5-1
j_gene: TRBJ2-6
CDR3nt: TGCGCCAGCAGCCCAATCTCTGGGGCCAACGTCCTGACTTTC
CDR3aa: CASSPISGANVLTF

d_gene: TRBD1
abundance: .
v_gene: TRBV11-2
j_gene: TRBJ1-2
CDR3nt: TGTGCCGTCCGGCCGGGGACAGGGGCCGATGGGGCACCTTATGGCTACACCTTC
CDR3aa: CAVRPGTGADGAPYGYTF

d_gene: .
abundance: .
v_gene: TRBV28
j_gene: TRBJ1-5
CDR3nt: TGTGCCAGCAGACTTCAGGGGCTCTTAGGGGGGCCCCAGCATTTT
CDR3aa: CASRLQGLLGGPQHF

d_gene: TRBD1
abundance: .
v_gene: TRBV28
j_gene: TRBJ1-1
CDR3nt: TGTGCCAGCATAGTAAACAGGGGAGGAGAAGCTTTCTTT
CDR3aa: CASIVNRGGEAFF

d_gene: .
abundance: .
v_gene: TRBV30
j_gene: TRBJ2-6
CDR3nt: TGTGCCTGTAATACAGGGTTGCCTGGGGCCAACGTCCTGACTTTC
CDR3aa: CACNTGLPGANVLTF

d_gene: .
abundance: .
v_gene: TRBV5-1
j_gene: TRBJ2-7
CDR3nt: TGCGCCAGCAGCTTGTGGGGGGACTCCTACGAGCAGTACTTC
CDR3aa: CASSLWGDSYEQYF

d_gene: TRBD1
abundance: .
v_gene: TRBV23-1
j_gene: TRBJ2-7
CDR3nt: TGCGCCAGCAGTCAATCGCCGGACAGGGTATCCTACGAGCAGTACTTC
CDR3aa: CASSQSPDRVSYEQYF

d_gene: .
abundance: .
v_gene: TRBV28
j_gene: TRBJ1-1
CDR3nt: TGTGCCAGCAGGTCCACAGGGAACACTGAAGCTTTCTTT
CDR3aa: CASRSTGNTEAFF

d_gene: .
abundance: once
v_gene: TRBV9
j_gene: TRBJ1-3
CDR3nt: TGTGCCAGCAGCGTAGAGGGAGGGTCTGGAAACACCATATATTTT
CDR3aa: CASSVEGGSGNTIYF

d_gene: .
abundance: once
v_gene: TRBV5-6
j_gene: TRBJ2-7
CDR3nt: TGTGCCAGCAGCTTGGGACAGTCCTACGAGCAGTACTTC
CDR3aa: CASSLGQSYEQYF

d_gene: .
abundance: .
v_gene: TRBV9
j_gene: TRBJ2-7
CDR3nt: TGTGCCAGCAGCGTAGGGGGCAGAGCCTACGAGCAGTACTTC
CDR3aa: CASSVGGRAYEQYF

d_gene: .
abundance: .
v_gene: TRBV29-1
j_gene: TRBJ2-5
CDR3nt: TGCAGCGTTGAAGCTGGGACAACCCAGTACTTC
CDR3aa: CSVEAGTTQYF

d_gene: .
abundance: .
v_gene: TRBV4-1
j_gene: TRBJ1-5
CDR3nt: TGCGCCAGCAGCCCGGTGGGCAATCAGCCCCAGCATTTT
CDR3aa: CASSPVGNQPQHF